The 3 T cell receptor beta chains reported below all come from one sample, sequenced in a study of blood T cell repertoires in COVID-19. TCRdb keeps only in-frame clones here, not all; method: immunoSEQ multiplex PCR. This table has under 200,000 clones, 80% to 90% appearing once. Sequences were obtained from peripheral blood. These receptor sequences come from a woman in her seventies with acute or convalescent COVID-19.

The rearrangement uses TRBV4-2 and TRBJ1-5; D ambiguous. The V end was cut by 0 bases, the J end by 3 bases, with 9 bases between. This CDR3 has 15 residues. CDR1 LGHNA and CDR2 YNFKEQ come from the germline V gene. The CDR3 nucleotides read TGTGCCAGCAGCCAAGATGGAGGATTCAATCAGCCCCAGCATTTT. Its translation: CASSQDGGFNQPQHF.

This chain links TRBV5-6 with TRBJ2-3; maybe TRBD2 (6 bases). The CDR3 length is 13 residues. V was clipped by 4 bases and J by 4 bases, with 10 bases between them. Looked up from germline, CDR1 is SGHDT and CDR2 is YYEEEE. CDR3 loop: CASSPGGPDTQYF. Here the CDR3 DNA reads TGTGCCAGCAGCCCCGGAGGGCCAGATACGCAGTATTTT.

The rearrangement links TRBV28 to TRBJ1-1; 8 nucleotides agree with TRBD1. The CDR3 length is 12 residues. In germline, CDR1 is MDHEN, CDR2 SYDVKM. The trim removed 4 bases at V and 9 bases at J, leaving 4 bases unmatched. The CDR3 sequence: CASSSRTGKAFF. The CDR3 DNA follows: TGTGCCAGCAGTTCCCGGACAGGGAAAGCTTTCTTT.